This T cell receptor beta chain was profiled in a study of Ad26.COV2.S vaccination and SARS-CoV-2 variants. Study-level information: Each vaccinee took Ad26.COV2.S intramuscularly, once or twice 56 days apart. Notes on the study in general: Breadth, reportedly substantial, characterized the spike-specific CD8+ and CD4+ T cell responses after vaccination.

The assay was immunoSEQ multiplex PCR, and TCRdb's table has in-frame clones only and misses some. The sample consists of under 550,000 clones, 80% to 95% of them appearing once. The treatment here: some 20 received Ad26.COV2.S at low or high dose, single or two shots; 5 received placebo; per-sample allocation not given. Samples analyzed were those drawn on day 63 after the first vaccine or placebo injection. What was given as vaccine was an Ad26 vector encoding Wuhan-strain SARS-CoV-2 spike. V was cut by 2 bases and J by 10 bases, with 15 bases left in between. CDR1 and CDR2 (germline): MRHNA, SNTAGT. The CDR3 loop spans 15 amino acids. This clone was seen a handful of times. Its antigen is currently unknown.

The sample consisted of peripheral blood, taken in a trial of Ad26.COV2.S vaccine versus placebo. The rearrangement joins TRBV6-4 to TRBJ1-6; weak D call: TRBD1 (6 bases). This sequence was found in a person aged 18-60 years who received the Ad26.COV2.S COVID-19 vaccine or a placebo. CDR3 bases: TGTGCCAGCAGTGACAAGGCAGGGGAAGGATCACCCCTCCACTTT. Its protein product is CASSDKAGEGSPLHF.